Listed here are 29 T cell receptor beta chains from one sample, sequenced in a study of blood T cell repertoires in COVID-19. Some clones are missing from TCRdb's copy, which holds only in-frame ones; the method was immunoSEQ multiplex PCR. The sample has 200,000 to 250,000 clones, 82% seen once. Input material: peripheral blood. Receptors were obtained from a woman in her forties with acute or convalescent COVID-19.

V and J are TRBV2 and TRBJ1-2; 10 positions agree with TRBD1. CDR3 length equals 16 residues. J was trimmed by 0 bases and V by 4 bases; bases with no gene match: 5. Germline V gene data show CDR1 as SNHLY and CDR2 as FYNNEI. The CDR3 region is CASSGDRGYTNYGYTF. As DNA, the CDR3 is TGTGCCAGCAGTGGGGACAGGGGCTACACTAACTATGGCTACACCTTC. Together with reference TRBV2 and TRBJ1-2, the CDR3 gives the full variable domain: EPEVTQTPSHQVTQMGQEVILRCVPISNHLYFYWYRQILGQKVEFLVSFYNNEISEKSEIFDDQFSVERPDGSNFTLKIRSTKLEDSAMYFCASSGDRGYTNYGYTFGSGTRLTVV.

This clone was observed a few times. The chain carries TRBV10-2 and TRBJ2-1; 8 bases line up with TRBD1. V shed 6 bases, J shed 4 bases, and the junction held 8 bases outside the gene matches. The germline CDR1 and CDR2 sequences are WSHSY and SAAADI. There are 15 residues in the CDR3. The CDR3: CASSSRDRTYNEQFF. CDR3 coding DNA: TGCGCCAGCAGCAGCCGGGACAGGACATACAATGAGCAGTTCTTC.

This clone has a single count. This chain connects TRBV4-1 to TRBJ1-5, with 8 bases matching TRBD1. The V and J ends lost 2 bases and 2 bases, in that order; junction bases with no gene match: 5. Per germline, CDR1 MGHRA and CDR2 YSYEKL. The CDR3 totals 16 residues. CDR3: CASSQTTGQGNQPQHF. CDR3 bases: TGCGCCAGCAGCCAAACAACGGGACAGGGCAATCAGCCCCAGCATTTT.

The V call is TRBV7-6, the J call TRBJ1-5; maybe TRBD1 (6 bases). In germline, CDR1 is SGHVS, CDR2 FNYEAQ. V lost 4 bases to trimming and J lost 4 bases, with 20 bases between them. The CDR3 runs to 17 residues. This CDR3 reads CASSSRTGKGGNQPQHF. CDR3 sequence (DNA): TGTGCCAGCAGCTCTCGGACGGGAAAGGGGGGGAATCAGCCCCAGCATTTT.

A single count supports this clone. This sequence joins TRBV20-1 and TRBJ2-7; 7 nucleotides line up with TRBD2. The CDR3 extends over 14 amino acids. Germline V gene sequence: CDR1 DFQATT, CDR2 SNEGSKA (reference sequence). J gave up 3 bases and V 3 bases, and 8 bases lay outside the gene matches. Written as DNA, the CDR3 is TGCAGTGCTAGTCCCCCTAGCGGCCACTACGAGCAGTACTTC. This gives the protein CSASPPSGHYEQYF.

V and J are TRBV19 and TRBJ2-7; D may be TRBD1 (5 bases). The CDR3 runs 13 residues. Trimming removed 4 bases at V and 3 bases at J, with 10 bases between. Germline CDR1 is LNHDA and CDR2 is SQIVND (reference sequence). The CDR3 sequence is CASSTYTGYEQYF. In DNA, the CDR3 is TGTGCCAGTAGTACATATACAGGCTACGAGCAGTACTTC. Filled out from reference TRBV19 and TRBJ2-7, the complete variable domain reads DGGITQSPKYLFRKEGQNVTLSCEQNLNHDAMYWYRQDPGQGLRLIYYSQIVNDFQKGDIAEGYSVSREKKESFPLTVTSAQKNPTAFYLCASSTYTGYEQYFGPGTRLTVT.

This chain joins TRBV19 and TRBJ2-2, with TRBD2 identical over 10 bases. With 5 bases clipped from V and 3 bases from J, the junction kept 6 bases outside the gene matches. This CDR3 is built from 16 residues. Germline V lookup: CDR1 LNHDA, CDR2 SQIVND (reference sequence). CDR3 DNA: TGTGCCAGTAGTTCTCGGAGCGGGAGGGACACCGGGGAGCTGTTTTTT. Amino acid sequence: CASSSRSGRDTGELFF.

Note on this clone: An end of the junction differs from the germline gene, which may be a read error. The J gene is TRBJ1-5, the V gene TRBV27; weak D call: TRBD1 (6 bases). The CDR3 sequence is 15 residues long. Germline loops: CDR1 MNHEY, CDR2 SMNVEV (reference sequence). The CDR3 nucleotides read TGTGCCAGCAACCTCCGGGGGGGGCGCAACCAGCCCCAGCATTTT. This encodes CASNLRGGRNQPQHF.

This clone was detected once. The rearrangement joins TRBV6-2 or TRBV6-3 to TRBJ1-1; TRBD1 is a possible D gene (5 bases). The length of the CDR3 is 14 residues. Between the trimmed V and J ends, which lost 6 bases and 2 bases, there was a span of 13 bases. Germline V gene lookup returns CDR1 MNHEY and CDR2 SVGEGT. The CDR3: CASSPLTVNTEAFF. CDR3 nucleotides: TGTGCCAGCAGCCCCTTGACAGTTAACACTGAAGCTTTCTTT.

The chain joins TRBV7-6 to TRBJ2-2; maybe TRBD2 (8 bases). The CDR3 covers 15 residues. CDR1 and CDR2 from the germline V gene are SGHVS and FNYEAQ. V lost 5 bases and J 7 bases, leaving 17 bases between the germline ends. The CDR3 DNA sequence: TGTGCCAGCAGCCAGGGGGGTAGCGGGGTCGGGGAGCTGTTTTTT. Protein sequence: CASSQGGSGVGELFF.

The chain links TRBV2 to TRBJ2-1; unclear D gene. V dropped 6 bases and J dropped 3 bases, with 12 bases sitting between them. The germline V gene has CDR1 SNHLY and CDR2 FYNNEI. This CDR3 comprises 14 residues. The CDR3 nucleotides read TGTGCCAGCAGCTTTAACAGTTACTACAATGAGCAGTTCTTC. As protein: CASSFNSYYNEQFF.

V usage is TRBV4-1 and J usage is TRBJ1-5; D unresolved. Germline lookup yields CDR1 MGHRA and CDR2 YSYEKL. V was pared by 1 base and J by 0 bases, with 7 bases between. CDR3 length equals 15 residues. The DNA of the CDR3 is TGCGCCAGCAGCCAAGGTCACGGTAGCAATCAGCCCCAGCATTTT. Residues: CASSQGHGSNQPQHF.

The chain has TRBV5-1 and TRBJ1-2, with 8 nucleotides matching TRBD1. Germline CDR1 SGHRS, CDR2 YFSETQ. The CDR3 sequence is 15 residues long. The V gene end was trimmed by 3 bases and the J gene end by 3 bases; junction bases not matched to a gene: 7. The CDR3 coding sequence is TGCGCCAGCAGCTCTGTGACAGGGGAACACTATGGCTACACCTTC. Its protein is CASSSVTGEHYGYTF. Full variable domain (remainder filled in from reference TRBV5-1 and TRBJ1-2): KAGVTQTPRYLIKTRGQQVTLSCSPISGHRSVSWYQQTPGQGLQFLFEYFSETQRNKGNFPGRFSGRQFSNSRSEMNVSTLELGDSALYLCASSSVTGEHYGYTFGSGTRLTVV.

The V and J genes are TRBV3-1 (or the pseudogene TRBV3-2) and TRBJ1-1; 10 bases match TRBD1. This CDR3 region has 16 residues. Trimming removed 0 bases from V and 13 bases from J; junction bases left unmatched: 14. The V gene's germline CDR1 is LGHDT and CDR2 YNNKEL (reference sequence). CDR3 in amino acids: CASSQDWGLDRGVGFF. CDR3 DNA: TGTGCCAGCAGCCAAGATTGGGGTCTGGACAGGGGGGTGGGTTTCTTT.

This chain links TRBV5-6 with TRBJ1-1; no definite D call. V gave up 1 base and J gave up 8 bases, with 12 bases separating them. The CDR3 is 13 residues long. CDR1 SGHDT and CDR2 YYEEEE come from the germline V gene. The CDR3: CASSLMVTREAFF. CDR3 in DNA: TGTGCCAGCAGCTTGATGGTAACACGAGAAGCTTTCTTT.

The chain carries TRBV7-7 and TRBJ2-3; D is ambiguous. CDR1 is SSHAT, CDR2 FNYEAQ, per germline (reference sequence). The CDR3 runs 14 residues. The V gene lost 1 base and the J gene lost 4 bases, with 9 bases spanning the gap. CDR3 residues: CASSLGLSSDTQYF. In DNA form, the CDR3 reads TGTGCCAGCAGCTTAGGTCTCTCGTCAGATACGCAGTATTTT. Based on the CDR3 plus reference TRBV7-7 and TRBJ2-3, the full variable domain is GAGVSQSPRYKVTKRGQDVTLRCDPISSHATLYWYQQALGQGPEFLTYFNYEAQPDKSGLPSDRFSAERPEGSISTLTIQRTEQRDSAMYRCASSLGLSSDTQYFGPGTRLTVL.

The rearrangement uses TRBV19 and TRBJ2-1, with D perhaps TRBD2 (5 bases). The germline gives CDR1 LNHDA, CDR2 SQIVND (reference sequence). This CDR3 has 17 amino acids. The germline V and J ends were trimmed by 5 bases and 0 bases, with 17 bases remaining between them. CDR3 DNA sequence: TGTGCCAGTAGTTCCTCACCGAGCGGAAACTCCTACAATGAGCAGTTCTTC. Its translation is CASSSSPSGNSYNEQFF. Supplemented by reference TRBV19 and TRBJ2-1, the full variable domain reads DGGITQSPKYLFRKEGQNVTLSCEQNLNHDAMYWYRQDPGQGLRLIYYSQIVNDFQKGDIAEGYSVSREKKESFPLTVTSAQKNPTAFYLCASSSSPSGNSYNEQFFGPGTRLTVL.

The chain combines TRBV30 with TRBJ1-5, with 10 bases fitting TRBD1. V lost 5 bases to trimming and J lost 4 bases; unmatched junction nucleotides: 2. The CDR3 is 13 residues long. Germline CDR1 reads GTSNPN; CDR2 reads SVGIG (reference sequence). The CDR3 reads CAWGQGGNQPQHF. The CDR3 nucleotides read TGTGCCTGGGGACAGGGGGGGAATCAGCCCCAGCATTTT.

This chain joins TRBV6-2 or TRBV6-3 and TRBJ2-7; TRBD1 matches at 8 bases. The CDR3 covers 14 residues. V lost 3 bases, J lost 6 bases, and 7 bases stayed unmatched. CDR1 is MNHEY, CDR2 SVGEGT, per germline. The CDR3 DNA reads as TGTGCCAGCAGTTATCGGACAGGGTATCGCGAGCAGTACTTC. As protein: CASSYRTGYREQYF.

CDR3: CASSPPGTGLAGELFF. The DNA of the CDR3 is TGTGCCAGCAGCCCACCCGGGACAGGGTTGGCGGGGGAGCTGTTTTTT. The chain couples TRBV14 to TRBJ2-2, with 9 positions matching TRBD1. The V gene's germline CDR1 is SGHDN and CDR2 FVKESK. There are 16 residues in the CDR3. V shed 4 bases and J 8 bases; nucleotides not matched to a gene: 11.

This chain connects TRBV2 to TRBJ1-2; 7 bases map to TRBD1. This CDR3 spans 16 amino acids. V was pared by 2 bases and J by 3 bases, with 9 bases of the junction left unmatched. From germline, CDR1 is SNHLY and CDR2 FYNNEI. The CDR3 nucleotides are TGTGCCAGCAGTGAATACCAGGACAGGCTGGACTATGGCTACACCTTC. Its protein is CASSEYQDRLDYGYTF.

The chain recombines TRBV9 with TRBJ2-3; 7 nucleotides agree with TRBD2. With V trimmed by 6 bases and J by 4 bases, 17 bases remained unmatched. From germline, CDR1 is SGDLS and CDR2 YYNGEE. The CDR3 length is 17 residues. CDR3 in amino acids: CASIDKGLGGRPDTQYF. CDR3 DNA sequence: TGTGCCAGCATTGATAAAGGGTTGGGGGGGAGGCCAGATACGCAGTATTTT.

This CDR3 is CASSDRLNSPLHF. The CDR3 nucleotides are TGTGCCAGCAGTGACCGACTTAATTCACCCCTCCACTTT. V usage is TRBV6-4 and J usage is TRBJ1-6; D uncertain. The germline V gene encodes CDR1 MRHNA and CDR2 SNTAGT. The CDR3 has 13 amino acids. With 2 bases removed from V and 6 bases from J, the gap between germline ends came to 5 bases.

This clone appeared a few times. The CDR3: CASSEPGSYEQYF. The CDR3 region has the DNA TGTGCCAGCAGTGAGCCCGGGAGCTACGAGCAGTACTTC. This chain uses TRBV6-1 with TRBJ2-7, with D possibly being TRBD2 (6 bases). The CDR3 sequence is 13 residues long. The germline CDR1 and CDR2 sequences are MNHNS and SASEGT. The V end was cut by 3 bases, the J end by 3 bases, with 9 bases between.

The chain employs TRBV13 and TRBJ2-1; a weak D match, TRBD1 (6 bases). The germline V gene has CDR1 PRHDT and CDR2 FYEKMQ (reference sequence). V lost 0 bases and J 4 bases, leaving 10 bases between the germline ends. The CDR3 runs to 15 residues. As DNA, the CDR3 is TGTGCCAGCAGCTTAGGCCCGGACAGATACAATGAGCAGTTCTTC. It encodes CASSLGPDRYNEQFF.

The J gene is TRBJ2-7, the V gene TRBV19, with TRBD1 matching over 8 bases. CDR1 LNHDA and CDR2 SQIVND come from the germline V gene (reference sequence). The CDR3 spans 16 residues. V lost 5 bases, J lost 4 bases, and 13 bases stayed unmatched. CDR3 sequence (DNA): TGTGCCAGTAGTGGGGACAGGCTGAGCGGTAATTACGAGCAGTACTTC. Translated: CASSGDRLSGNYEQYF. The full variable domain, its missing parts supplied by reference TRBV19 and TRBJ2-7, is DGGITQSPKYLFRKEGQNVTLSCEQNLNHDAMYWYRQDPGQGLRLIYYSQIVNDFQKGDIAEGYSVSREKKESFPLTVTSAQKNPTAFYLCASSGDRLSGNYEQYFGPGTRLTVT.

The rearrangement links TRBV11-2 to TRBJ2-3, with a possible D match to TRBD2 (5 bases). Germline CDR1 SGHAT, CDR2 FQNNGV. The V gene lost 2 bases and the J gene lost 2 bases, with 17 bases spanning the gap. The CDR3 has 17 amino acids. CDR3 coding DNA: TGTGCCAGCAGCTTAACCTCTCCAGCGGAAATCACAGATACGCAGTATTTT. Protein product: CASSLTSPAEITDTQYF.

The chain uses TRBV6-5 and TRBJ2-7; 9 bases are a match to TRBD2. Germline loops: CDR1 MNHEY, CDR2 SVGAGI. J gave up 4 bases and V 10 bases, and 8 bases lay outside the gene matches. This CDR3 spans 13 amino acids. The CDR3 sequence is CATGVAGAYEQYF. The CDR3 DNA sequence: TGTGCCACAGGGGTAGCGGGGGCGTACGAGCAGTACTTC.

V gene TRBV3-1 (or the pseudogene TRBV3-2) combines with J gene TRBJ2-7, with unresolved D. V was trimmed by 1 base and J by 3 bases, leaving 10 bases between them. This CDR3 is 14 amino acids long. The germline CDR1 and CDR2 sequences are LGHDT and YNNKEL (reference sequence). CDR3 in amino acids: CASSQAVFGYEQYF. DNA of the CDR3: TGTGCCAGCAGCCAAGCGGTTTTCGGCTACGAGCAGTACTTC.